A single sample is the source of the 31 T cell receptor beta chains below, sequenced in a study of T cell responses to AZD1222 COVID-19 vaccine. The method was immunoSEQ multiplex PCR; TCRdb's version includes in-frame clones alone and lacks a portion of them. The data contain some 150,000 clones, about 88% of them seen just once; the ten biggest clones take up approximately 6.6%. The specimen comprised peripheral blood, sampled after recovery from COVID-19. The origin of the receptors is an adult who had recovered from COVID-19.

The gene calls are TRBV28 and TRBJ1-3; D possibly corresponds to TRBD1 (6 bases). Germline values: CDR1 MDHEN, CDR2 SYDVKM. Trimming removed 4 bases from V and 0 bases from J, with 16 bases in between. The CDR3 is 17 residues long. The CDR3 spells CASSSATGRSSGNTIYF. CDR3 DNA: TGTGCCAGCAGTTCTGCCACAGGGCGAAGCTCTGGAAACACCATATATTTT.

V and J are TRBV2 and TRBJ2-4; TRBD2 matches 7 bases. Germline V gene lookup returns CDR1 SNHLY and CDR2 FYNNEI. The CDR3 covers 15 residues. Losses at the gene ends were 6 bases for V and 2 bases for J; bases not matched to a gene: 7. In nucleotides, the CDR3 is TGTGCCAGCAGGGGGAGGGGCCTAACCAAAAACATTCAGTACTTC. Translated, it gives CASRGRGLTKNIQYF.

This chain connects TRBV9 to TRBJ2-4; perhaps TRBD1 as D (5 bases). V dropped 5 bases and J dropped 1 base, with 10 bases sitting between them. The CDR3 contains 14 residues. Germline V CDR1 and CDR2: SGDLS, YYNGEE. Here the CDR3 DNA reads TGTGCCAGCAGTTTGACAGCGGCCAAAAACATTCAGTACTTC. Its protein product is CASSLTAAKNIQYF.

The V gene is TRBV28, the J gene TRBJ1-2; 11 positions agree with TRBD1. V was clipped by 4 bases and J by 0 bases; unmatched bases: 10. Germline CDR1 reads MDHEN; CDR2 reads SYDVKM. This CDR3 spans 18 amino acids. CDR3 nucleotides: TGTGCCAGCAGTTCAACCCGGGACAGGGGGGATTCTAACTATGGCTACACCTTC. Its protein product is CASSSTRDRGDSNYGYTF.

The CDR3 region has the DNA TGCGCCAGCAGCTTGGATGGGTTGGCGGGGGACGGGGGTACGCAGTATTTT. This codes for CASSLDGLAGDGGTQYF. The V and J genes are TRBV5-1 and TRBJ2-3; 7 positions match TRBD2. V was pared by 0 bases and J by 8 bases, with 15 bases of the junction left unmatched. The CDR3 is 17 amino acids. Looked up from germline, CDR1 is SGHRS and CDR2 is YFSETQ.

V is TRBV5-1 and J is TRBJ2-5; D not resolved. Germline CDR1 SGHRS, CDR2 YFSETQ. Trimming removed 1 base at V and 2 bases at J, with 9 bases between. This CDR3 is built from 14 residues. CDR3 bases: TGCGCCAGCAGCTTGACACAGTCACAAGAGACCCAGTACTTC. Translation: CASSLTQSQETQYF.

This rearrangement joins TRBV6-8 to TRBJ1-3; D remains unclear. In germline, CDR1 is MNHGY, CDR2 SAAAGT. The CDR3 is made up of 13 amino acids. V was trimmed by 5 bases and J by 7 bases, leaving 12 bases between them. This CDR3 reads CASSQDFRNTIYF. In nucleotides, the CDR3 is TGTGCCAGCAGTCAGGATTTTCGGAACACCATATATTTT.

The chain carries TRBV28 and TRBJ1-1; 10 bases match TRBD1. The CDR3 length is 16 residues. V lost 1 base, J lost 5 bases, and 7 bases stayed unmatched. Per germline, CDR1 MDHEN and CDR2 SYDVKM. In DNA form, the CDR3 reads TGTGCCAGCAGTTTATTCGACAGGGGGCGTGGAACTGAAGCTTTCTTT. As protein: CASSLFDRGRGTEAFF.

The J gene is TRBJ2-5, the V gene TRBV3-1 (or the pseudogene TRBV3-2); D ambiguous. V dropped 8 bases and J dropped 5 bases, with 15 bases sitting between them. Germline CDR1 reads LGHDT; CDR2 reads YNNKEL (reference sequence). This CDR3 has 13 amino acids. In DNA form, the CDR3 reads TGTGCCAGCTATTATAGTTTTAAGGAGACCCAGTACTTC. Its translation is CASYYSFKETQYF.

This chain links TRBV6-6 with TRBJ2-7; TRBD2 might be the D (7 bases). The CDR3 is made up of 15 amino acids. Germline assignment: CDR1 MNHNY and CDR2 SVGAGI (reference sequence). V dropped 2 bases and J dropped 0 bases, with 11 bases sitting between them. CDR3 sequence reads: CASSYAGAHSYEQYF. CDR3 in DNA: TGTGCCAGCAGTTACGCGGGGGCCCACTCCTACGAGCAGTACTTC.

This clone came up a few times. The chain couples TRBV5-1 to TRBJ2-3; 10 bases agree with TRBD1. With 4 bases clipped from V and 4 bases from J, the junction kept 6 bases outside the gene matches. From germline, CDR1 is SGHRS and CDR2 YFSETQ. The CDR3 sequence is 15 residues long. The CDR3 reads CASSPTGGDADTQYF. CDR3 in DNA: TGCGCCAGCAGCCCGACAGGGGGCGACGCAGATACGCAGTATTTT.

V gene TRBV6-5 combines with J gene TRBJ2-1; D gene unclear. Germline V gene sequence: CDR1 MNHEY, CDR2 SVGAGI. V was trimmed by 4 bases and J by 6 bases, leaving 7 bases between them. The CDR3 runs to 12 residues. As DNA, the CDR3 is TGTGCCAGCAGTTCACAGAGCAATGAGCAGTTCTTC. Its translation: CASSSQSNEQFF.

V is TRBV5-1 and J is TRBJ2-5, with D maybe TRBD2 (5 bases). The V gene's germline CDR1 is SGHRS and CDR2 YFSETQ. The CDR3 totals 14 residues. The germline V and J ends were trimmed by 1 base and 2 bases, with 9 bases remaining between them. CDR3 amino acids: CASSLSLAQETQYF. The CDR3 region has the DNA TGCGCCAGCAGCTTGTCGTTAGCGCAAGAGACCCAGTACTTC.

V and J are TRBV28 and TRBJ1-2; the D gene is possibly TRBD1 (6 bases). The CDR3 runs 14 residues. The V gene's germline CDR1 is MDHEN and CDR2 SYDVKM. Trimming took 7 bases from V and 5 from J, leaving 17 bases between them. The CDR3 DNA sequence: TGTGCCAGCACTCAAGGCGGACAGTGGTATGGCTACACCTTC. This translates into CASTQGGQWYGYTF.

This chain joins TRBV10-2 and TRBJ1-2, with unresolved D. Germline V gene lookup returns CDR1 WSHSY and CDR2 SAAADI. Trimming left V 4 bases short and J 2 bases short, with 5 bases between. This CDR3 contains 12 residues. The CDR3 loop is CASSGGNYGYTF. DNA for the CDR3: TGCGCCAGCAGTGGCGGGAACTATGGCTACACCTTC.

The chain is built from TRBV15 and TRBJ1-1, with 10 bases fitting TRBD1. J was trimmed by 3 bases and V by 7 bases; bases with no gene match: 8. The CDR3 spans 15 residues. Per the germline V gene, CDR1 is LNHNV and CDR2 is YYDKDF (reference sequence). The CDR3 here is CATKTGQGWDTEAFF. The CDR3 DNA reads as TGTGCCACCAAAACGGGACAGGGGTGGGACACTGAAGCTTTCTTT.

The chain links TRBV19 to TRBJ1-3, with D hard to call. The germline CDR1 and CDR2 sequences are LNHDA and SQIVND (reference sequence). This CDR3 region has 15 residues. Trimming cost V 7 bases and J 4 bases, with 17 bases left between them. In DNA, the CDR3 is TGTGCCAGTACCGCAGAAAGGGCGCCGGGAAACACCATATATTTT. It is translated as CASTAERAPGNTIYF.

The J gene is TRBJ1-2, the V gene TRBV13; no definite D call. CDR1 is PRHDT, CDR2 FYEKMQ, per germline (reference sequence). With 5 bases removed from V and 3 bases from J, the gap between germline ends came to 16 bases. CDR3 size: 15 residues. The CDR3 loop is CASSPSVQRHYGYTF. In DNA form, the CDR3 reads TGTGCCAGCAGCCCCTCCGTCCAAAGGCACTATGGCTACACCTTC.

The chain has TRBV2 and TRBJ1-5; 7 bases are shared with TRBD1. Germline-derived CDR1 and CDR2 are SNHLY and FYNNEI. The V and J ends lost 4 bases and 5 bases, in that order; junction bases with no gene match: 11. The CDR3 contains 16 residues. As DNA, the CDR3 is TGTGCCAGCAGTGGGGACAGTGGGGATCGGGATCAGCCCCAGCATTTT. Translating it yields CASSGDSGDRDQPQHF.

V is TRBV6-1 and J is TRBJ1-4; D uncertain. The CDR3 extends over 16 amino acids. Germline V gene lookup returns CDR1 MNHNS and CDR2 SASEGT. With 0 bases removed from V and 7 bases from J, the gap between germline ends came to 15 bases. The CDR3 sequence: CASSEARVRATEKLFF. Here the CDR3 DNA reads TGTGCCAGCAGTGAAGCTAGGGTGAGGGCAACTGAAAAACTGTTTTTT.

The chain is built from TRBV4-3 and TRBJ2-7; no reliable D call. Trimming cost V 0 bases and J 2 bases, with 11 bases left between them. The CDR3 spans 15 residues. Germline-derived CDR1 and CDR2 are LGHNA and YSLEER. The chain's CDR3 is CASSQDGRGTYEQYF. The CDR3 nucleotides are TGCGCCAGCAGCCAAGACGGCAGAGGCACCTACGAGCAGTACTTC.

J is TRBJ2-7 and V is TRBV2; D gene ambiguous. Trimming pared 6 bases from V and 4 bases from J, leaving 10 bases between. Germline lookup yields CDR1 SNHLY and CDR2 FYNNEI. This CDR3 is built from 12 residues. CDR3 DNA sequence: TGTGCCAGCAGAATCGCCAGTTACGAGCAGTACTTC. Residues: CASRIASYEQYF.

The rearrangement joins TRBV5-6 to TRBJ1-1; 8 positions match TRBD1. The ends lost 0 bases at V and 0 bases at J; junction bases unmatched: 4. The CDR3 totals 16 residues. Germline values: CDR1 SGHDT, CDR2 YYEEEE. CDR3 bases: TGTGCCAGCAGCTTGGAGACAGGGGTCATGAACACTGAAGCTTTCTTT. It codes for CASSLETGVMNTEAFF.

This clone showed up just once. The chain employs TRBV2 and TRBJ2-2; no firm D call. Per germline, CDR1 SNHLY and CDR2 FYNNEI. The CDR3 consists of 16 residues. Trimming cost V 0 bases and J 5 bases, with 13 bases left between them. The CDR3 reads CASSEAQGALTGELFF. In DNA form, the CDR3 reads TGTGCCAGCAGTGAAGCGCAAGGCGCATTAACCGGGGAGCTGTTTTTT.

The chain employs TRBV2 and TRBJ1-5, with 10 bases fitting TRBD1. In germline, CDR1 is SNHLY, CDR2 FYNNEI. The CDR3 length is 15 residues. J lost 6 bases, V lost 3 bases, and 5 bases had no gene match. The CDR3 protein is CASSDKTGGTQPQHF. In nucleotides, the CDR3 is TGTGCCAGCAGTGACAAGACAGGGGGCACTCAGCCCCAGCATTTT.

CDR3 residues: CASSQGRYYGYTF. The CDR3 nucleotides are TGTGCCAGCAGCCAGGGACGGTACTATGGCTACACCTTC. The chain recombines TRBV14 with TRBJ1-2; D possibly corresponds to TRBD1 (5 bases). The V end was cut by 3 bases, the J end by 3 bases, with 8 bases between. The CDR3 consists of 13 residues. Germline-derived CDR1 and CDR2 are SGHDN and FVKESK.

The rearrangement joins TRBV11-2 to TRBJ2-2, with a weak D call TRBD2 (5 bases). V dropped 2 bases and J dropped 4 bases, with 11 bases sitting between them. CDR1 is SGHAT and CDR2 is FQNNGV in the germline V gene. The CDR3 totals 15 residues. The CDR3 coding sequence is TGTGCCAGCAGCTTAATCGGGAAGGTCACCGGGGAGCTGTTTTTT. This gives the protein CASSLIGKVTGELFF.

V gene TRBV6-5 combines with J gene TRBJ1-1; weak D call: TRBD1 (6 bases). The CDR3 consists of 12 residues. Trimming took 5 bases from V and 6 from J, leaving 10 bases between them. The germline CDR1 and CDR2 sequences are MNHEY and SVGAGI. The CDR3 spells CASSNRVSEAFF. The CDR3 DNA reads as TGTGCCAGCAGTAACAGGGTGTCTGAAGCTTTCTTT.

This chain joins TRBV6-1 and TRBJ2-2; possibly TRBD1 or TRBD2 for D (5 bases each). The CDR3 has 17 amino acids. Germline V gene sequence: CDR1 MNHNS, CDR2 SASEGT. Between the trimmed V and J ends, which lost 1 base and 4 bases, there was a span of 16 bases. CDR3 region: CASSEDGTLSGTGELFF. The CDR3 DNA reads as TGTGCCAGCAGTGAAGACGGGACGCTCTCCGGCACCGGGGAGCTGTTTTTT.

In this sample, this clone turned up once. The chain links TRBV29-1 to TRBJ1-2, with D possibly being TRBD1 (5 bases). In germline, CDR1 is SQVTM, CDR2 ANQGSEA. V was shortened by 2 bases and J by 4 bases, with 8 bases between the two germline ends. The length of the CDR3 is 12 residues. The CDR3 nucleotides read TGCAGCGTTGAATCAAGGGGCTATGGCTACACCTTC. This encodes CSVESRGYGYTF. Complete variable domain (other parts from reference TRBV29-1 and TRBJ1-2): SAVISQKPSRDICQRGTSLTIQCQVDSQVTMMFWYRQQPGQSLTLIATANQGSEATYESGFVIDKFPISRPNLTFSTLTVSNMSPEDSSIYLCSVESRGYGYTFGSGTRLTVV.

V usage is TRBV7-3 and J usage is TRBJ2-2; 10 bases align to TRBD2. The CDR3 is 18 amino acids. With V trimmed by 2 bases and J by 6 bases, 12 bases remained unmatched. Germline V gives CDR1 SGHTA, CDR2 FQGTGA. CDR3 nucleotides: TGTGCCAGCAGCTTAGGGACAGGTGCTAGCGGGAGACCCGGGGAGCTGTTTTTT. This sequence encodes CASSLGTGASGRPGELFF.